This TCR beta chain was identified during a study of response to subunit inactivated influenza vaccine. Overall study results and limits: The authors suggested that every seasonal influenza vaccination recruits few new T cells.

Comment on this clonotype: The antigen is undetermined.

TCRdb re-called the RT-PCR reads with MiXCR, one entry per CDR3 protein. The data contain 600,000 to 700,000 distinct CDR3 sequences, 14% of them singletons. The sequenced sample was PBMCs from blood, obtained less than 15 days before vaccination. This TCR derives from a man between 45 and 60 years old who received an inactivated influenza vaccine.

As DNA, the CDR3 is TGTGCCAGCAGTCTTTACGAGGACAGGGATGGAGAGCAGTACTTC. Protein product: CASSLYEDRDGEQYF. This chain connects TRBV28 to TRBJ2-7; 8 positions match TRBD1. The junction had 13 bases not matched to a gene; V was cut back by 5 bases and J by 7 bases. The CDR3 runs to 15 residues. CDR1 and CDR2 from the germline V gene are MDHEN and SYDVKM.